Sequencing of this T cell receptor beta chain was carried out in a study of blood T cell repertoires in COVID-19. Study-level information: The United States, Italy and Spain were the sources of the acute and convalescent COVID-19 samples. T cells, B-cell-depleted T cells, or PBMCs provided the cDNA or gDNA that served as material.

Under the authors' procedure: Nucleated cell number was recorded as an estimate derived from reference gene primer amplification. Here immunoSEQ multiplex PCR was the method, and the copy in TCRdb shows in-frame clones only, minus some. The V and J calls and clone size come from that table; D and trimming were worked out from the DNA. The sample holds about 190,000 clones, 70% to 80% seen once. Germline CDR1 is SGHTA and CDR2 is FQGNSA. V was clipped by 1 base and J by 1 base, with 8 bases between them. CDR3 length equals 15 residues. The V and J genes are TRBV7-2 and TRBJ1-5; D is ambiguous. The sequenced sample consisted of peripheral blood. The TCR comes from a woman aged 45 to 65 with acute or convalescent COVID-19. This chain's CDR3 is CASSLDRPSNQPQHF. Here the CDR3 DNA reads TGTGCCAGCAGCTTAGACAGACCAAGCAATCAGCCCCAGCATTTT.